These 11 T cell receptor beta chains share one sample of origin, sequenced in a study of long-term antiretroviral therapy in people with HIV. It was version v3.0 of the immunoSEQ assay that was run at survey level. Using immunoSEQ multiplex PCR, the repertoire was profiled, and TCRdb retains in-frame clones only, with some absent. The repertoire includes over 10,000 clones, roughly three quarters of them detected once, and 15% to 25% sits in the top ten. Sample: unsorted PBMCs, taken 0.5 years before starting antiretroviral therapy. Receptors were obtained from a woman in her thirties or forties with HIV.

The V gene is TRBV5-1, the J gene TRBJ2-3; no clear D gene. This CDR3 spans 11 amino acids. Germline V gene sequence: CDR1 SGHRS, CDR2 YFSETQ. V was trimmed by 5 bases and J by 3 bases, leaving 4 bases between them. The CDR3 nucleotides read TGCGCCAGCAGAGGTACAGATACGCAGTATTTT. Its protein is CASRGTDTQYF.

This chain links TRBV18 with TRBJ2-7; D gene uncertain. V was pared by 5 bases and J by 0 bases, with 8 bases between. Germline V gene lookup returns CDR1 KGHSH and CDR2 LQKENI. The CDR3 runs to 13 residues. The DNA for the CDR3 is TGTGCCAGCTCAGAGGACGGCTCCTACGAGCAGTACTTC. Translated: CASSEDGSYEQYF. The full variable domain, in which reference TRBV18 and TRBJ2-7 provide the parts outside the CDR3, is NAGVMQNPRHLVRRRGQEARLRCSPMKGHSHVYWYRQLPEEGLKFMVYLQKENIIDESGMPKERFSAEFPKEGPSILRIQQVVRGDSAAYFCASSEDGSYEQYFGPGTRLTVT.

The sample holds a few counts of this clone. The rearrangement joins TRBV29-1 to TRBJ1-2, with D unresolved. The CDR3 has 13 residues. Germline V gene sequence: CDR1 SQVTM, CDR2 ANQGSEA. V dropped 2 bases and J dropped 3 bases, with 10 bases sitting between them. CDR3 sequence reads: CSVETPKDYGYTF. CDR3 DNA sequence: TGCAGCGTTGAAACCCCGAAAGACTATGGCTACACCTTC.

There are a few counts of this clone. V is TRBV9 and J is TRBJ2-6; D not certain. Germline-derived CDR1 and CDR2 are SGDLS and YYNGEE. The CDR3 spans 15 residues. Between the trimmed V and J ends, which lost 5 bases and 0 bases, there was a span of 9 bases. The CDR3 protein is CASSLLPSGANVLTF. For the CDR3, the DNA is TGTGCCAGCAGTCTCTTACCCTCTGGGGCCAACGTCCTGACTTTC.

This clone was detected a few times. V is TRBV2 and J is TRBJ2-4; D possibly uses TRBD1 or TRBD2 (5 bases each). The germline V gene has CDR1 SNHLY and CDR2 FYNNEI. The CDR3 contains 14 residues. Trimming took off 1 base at V and 1 base at J, with 5 bases between the two ends. The DNA of the CDR3 is TGTGCCAGCAGTGAAGGGGGGGCCAAAAACATTCAGTACTTC. Translating it yields CASSEGGAKNIQYF.

The chain has TRBV2 and TRBJ1-4, with 8 bases fitting TRBD1. The CDR3 contains 18 residues. Per the germline V gene, CDR1 is SNHLY and CDR2 is FYNNEI. Losses at the gene ends were 6 bases for V and 3 bases for J; bases not matched to a gene: 15. The CDR3 region is CASRRVGQGLAANEKLFF. CDR3 DNA sequence: TGTGCCAGCAGACGGGTCGGACAGGGTTTGGCGGCTAATGAAAAACTGTTTTTT.

This clone was counted between two and nine times. The V gene is TRBV6-5, the J gene TRBJ1-2, with 9 bases matching TRBD1. The CDR3 covers 14 residues. Germline CDR1 reads MNHEY; CDR2 reads SVGAGI. V shed 5 bases and J 6 bases; nucleotides not matched to a gene: 7. The DNA for the CDR3 is TGTGCCAGCAGTGGACAGGGGAGAGAGAATGGCTACACCTTC. As protein: CASSGQGRENGYTF.

CDR3 nucleotide sequence: TGTGCCAGCAGCTTGCGGGGGTTGAACACTGAAGCTTTCTTT. Its protein product is CASSLRGLNTEAFF. The chain has TRBV5-5 and TRBJ1-1; perhaps TRBD1 as D (5 bases). CDR1 and CDR2 (germline): SGHKS, YYEKEE (reference sequence). This CDR3 is built from 14 residues. V was clipped by 1 base and J by 0 bases, with 7 bases between them. The entire variable domain, with the rest obtained from reference TRBV5-5 and TRBJ1-1, is as follows: DAGVTQSPTHLIKTRGQQVTLRCSPISGHKSVSWYQQVLGQGPQFIFQYYEKEERGRGNFPDRFSARQFPNYSSELNVNALLLGDSALYLCASSLRGLNTEAFFGQGTRLTVV.

The CDR3 region has the DNA TGTGCCAGCAGCCTACGACGTCCAGGGATGAACACTGAAGCTTTCTTT. Residues: CASSLRRPGMNTEAFF. The rearrangement uses TRBV7-8 and TRBJ1-1; D might be TRBD1 (5 bases). The CDR3 totals 16 residues. Trimming took 5 bases from V and 0 from J, leaving 16 bases between them. CDR1 is SGHVS, CDR2 FQNEAQ, per germline.

This clone was seen a handful of times. The chain employs TRBV29-1 and TRBJ2-7, with 8 bases matching TRBD1. The V segment lost 4 bases and the J segment 2 bases; nucleotides outside the gene matches: 10. This CDR3 is 15 amino acids long. CDR1 is SQVTM, CDR2 ANQGSEA, per germline. CDR3 sequence (DNA): TGCAGCGTTGGGGAGGACAGGGTTAATACCTACGAGCAGTACTTC. It translates to CSVGEDRVNTYEQYF.

The J gene is TRBJ2-7, the V gene TRBV5-1; no clear D. V was cut by 2 bases and J by 2 bases, with 8 bases left in between. CDR3 length: 13 amino acids. Germline values: CDR1 SGHRS, CDR2 YFSETQ. This chain's CDR3 is CASSFGPTYEQYF. The CDR3 DNA follows: TGCGCCAGCAGCTTTGGACCAACCTACGAGCAGTACTTC.